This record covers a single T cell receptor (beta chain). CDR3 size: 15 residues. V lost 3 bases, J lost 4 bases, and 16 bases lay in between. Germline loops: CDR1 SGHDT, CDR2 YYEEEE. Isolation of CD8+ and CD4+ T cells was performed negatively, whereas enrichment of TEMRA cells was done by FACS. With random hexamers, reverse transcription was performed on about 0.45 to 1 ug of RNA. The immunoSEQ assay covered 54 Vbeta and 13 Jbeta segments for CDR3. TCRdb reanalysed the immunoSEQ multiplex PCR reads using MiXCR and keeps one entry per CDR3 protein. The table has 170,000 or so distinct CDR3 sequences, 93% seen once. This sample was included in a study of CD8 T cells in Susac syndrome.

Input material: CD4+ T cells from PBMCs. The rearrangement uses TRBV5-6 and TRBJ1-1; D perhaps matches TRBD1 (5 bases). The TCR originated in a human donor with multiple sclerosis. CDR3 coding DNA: TGTGCCAGCAGCTCCCCTTTGCAGAGGGGCACTGAAGCTTTCTTT. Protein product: CASSSPLQRGTEAFF.